The rows below give T cell receptor beta chains drawn from one sample of a study of T-cell reconstitution after alpha-beta-depleted transplantation in children. MiXCR, run by TCRdb on the PCR reads, gives a single entry per CDR3 protein. The table includes 40,000 to 55,000 distinct CDR3 sequences, approximately 8.7% detected once. The sample consisted of PBMCs, mostly from graft donor cells, taken 60 days after TCRalphabeta/CD19-depleted stem cell transplant. The receptors here all came from a male patient under 10 years old who had a stem cell transplant for chronic granulomatous disease, so the T cells may come from the graft donor. Each CDR3 is given with its conserved first and last residue. A D gene is named only where the DNA matches it firmly. Part of the rows lack a size; the others show once, few, many or a class for expanded clones.

V: TRBV18; D: TRBD2; J: TRBJ2-1; size: many; DNA: TGTGCCAGCTCCCATGGACTAGCGGTCGTGTACAATGAGCAGTTCTTC; CDR3: CASSHGLAVVYNEQFF
V: TRBV5-1; D: NA; J: TRBJ2-3; size: few; DNA: TGCGCCAGCAGCGTACGGGACCACAGCACAGATACGCAGTATTTT; CDR3: CASSVRDHSTDTQYF
V: TRBV27; D: NA; J: TRBJ2-7; size: NA; DNA: TGTGCCAGCAGTAGCGGAGCCACCTATGAGCCGTTCTTC; CDR3: CASSSGATYEPFF
V: TRBV7-6; D: TRBD2; J: TRBJ2-3; size: NA; DNA: TGTGCCAGCAGCTCTACTAGCGGGAGGGTGGGAAATACGCAGTATTTT; CDR3: CASSSTSGRVGNTQYF
V: TRBV15; D: TRBD2; J: TRBJ2-3; size: many; DNA: TGTGCCACCAGCAGACCGGGACTAGCGGGGGGGGCGGCCACAGATACGCAGTATTTT; CDR3: CATSRPGLAGGAATDTQYF
V: TRBV2; D: NA; J: TRBJ2-7; size: many; DNA: TGCTGCCAGCACCCCGTATCGCTCTACGAGCAGTACTTC; CDR3: CCQHPVSLYEQYF
V: TRBV7-9; D: TRBD1; J: TRBJ2-3; size: many; DNA: TGTGCCAGCAGGCGAGACAGGGGAAGAACAGATACGCAGTATTTT; CDR3: CASRRDRGRTDTQYF
V: TRBV6-6; D: NA; J: TRBJ2-1; size: NA; DNA: TGTGCCAGCAGTGATCACAGGGCCTCCTACAATGAGCAGTTCTTC; CDR3: CASSDHRASYNEQFF
V: TRBV20-1; D: NA; J: TRBJ2-7; size: many; DNA: TGCAGTGCTAGAGGAGGGGGCGGGAGGTCTCCCTACGAGCAGTACTTC; CDR3: CSARGGGGRSPYEQYF
V: TRBV5-1; D: TRBD1; J: TRBJ1-4; size: many; DNA: TGCGCCAGCAGCTTGCGAAAGACGACAGGGGCCCCAGGGGTGAATGAAAAACTGTTTTTT; CDR3: CASSLRKTTGAPGVNEKLFF
V: TRBV20-1; D: TRBD2; J: TRBJ2-1; size: few; DNA: TGCAGTGCTAGAGATTTGGTCACAGGGACTAGCAATGAGCAGTTCTTC; CDR3: CSARDLVTGTSNEQFF
V: TRBV20-1; D: TRBD1; J: TRBJ2-2; size: NA; DNA: TGCAGTGCTCGGGACAGGGTAGCCAAGGGGCATCCCGGGGAGCTGTTTTTT; CDR3: CSARDRVAKGHPGELFF
V: TRBV14; D: NA; J: TRBJ2-2; size: many; DNA: TGTGCCAGCAGCCAATTGCAGACCGGGGAGCTGTTTTTT; CDR3: CASSQLQTGELFF
V: TRBV7-9; D: TRBD1; J: TRBJ1-3; size: few; DNA: TGTGCCAGCAGCCTACCCAAGACAGGGGTTTTTGGAAACACCATATATTTT; CDR3: CASSLPKTGVFGNTIYF
V: TRBV5-1; D: TRBD1; J: TRBJ2-5; size: many; DNA: TGCGCCAGCAGCTTAGAACAGGGGACCGTACAAGAGACCCAGTACTTC; CDR3: CASSLEQGTVQETQYF
V: TRBV5-1; D: NA; J: TRBJ1-1; size: many; DNA: TGCGCCAGCAGCCTGGGGAATTCGGAGACAGCTTTCTTT; CDR3: CASSLGNSETAFF
V: TRBV6-5; D: NA; J: TRBJ1-2; size: few; DNA: TGTGCCAGCAGCCACTCGGGGGGACTCTCCTATGGCTACACCTTC; CDR3: CASSHSGGLSYGYTF
V: TRBV3-1; D: TRBD1; J: TRBJ2-3; size: many; DNA: TGTGCCAGCAGCCCCCGTGGGACAGTCACAGATACGCAGTATTTT; CDR3: CASSPRGTVTDTQYF
V: TRBV18; D: NA; J: TRBJ2-7; size: NA; DNA: TGTGCCAGCTCACGGGGGGACACCAGCTCCTACGAGCAGTACTTC; CDR3: CASSRGDTSSYEQYF
V: TRBV6-2/TRBV6-3; D: TRBD1; J: TRBJ2-1; size: many; DNA: TGTGCCAGCAGTTACGCCGGGACAGGCGGGTTCTTC; CDR3: CASSYAGTGGFF
V: TRBV3-1; D: NA; J: TRBJ2-1; size: many; DNA: TGTGCCAGCAGAGGACGTTTGCAGTTCTTC; CDR3: CASRGRLQFF
V: TRBV3-1; D: TRBD1; J: TRBJ1-2; size: NA; DNA: TGTGCCAGCAGCCAAGGCGTGGGACAGGGGGCCGGCTACACCTTC; CDR3: CASSQGVGQGAGYTF
V: TRBV5-1; D: TRBD1; J: TRBJ1-2; size: many; DNA: TGCGCCAGCAGCTTGACAGGGGACAACTATGGCTACACCTTC; CDR3: CASSLTGDNYGYTF
V: TRBV11-2; D: NA; J: TRBJ2-7; size: NA; DNA: TGTGCCAGCAGCTTAGATCGGACGCGACTAGGGCAGTACTTC; CDR3: CASSLDRTRLGQYF
V: TRBV2; D: NA; J: TRBJ1-5; size: many; DNA: TGTGCCAGCCGAGGGGGGGCCTCGAGCAATCAGCCCCAGCATTTT; CDR3: CASRGGASSNQPQHF
V: TRBV20-1; D: TRBD1; J: TRBJ2-1; size: many; DNA: TGCAGTGCTAGGGACAGGGAGGTTGCAGACAATGAGCAGTTCTTC; CDR3: CSARDREVADNEQFF
V: TRBV28; D: NA; J: TRBJ2-2; size: many; DNA: TGTGCCAGCAGTTTTCCCGGGAGAACCGGGGAGCTGTTTTTT; CDR3: CASSFPGRTGELFF
V: TRBV30; D: TRBD1; J: TRBJ2-3; size: many; DNA: TGTGCCTGGACCGGGACAGCGTCTTCCGGAGATACGCAGTATTTT; CDR3: CAWTGTASSGDTQYF
V: TRBV7-9; D: NA; J: TRBJ2-7; size: few; DNA: TGTGCCAGCAGCCTACGGGACCACTCCCTCTACGAGCAGTACTTC; CDR3: CASSLRDHSLYEQYF
V: TRBV12-3/TRBV12-4; D: TRBD1; J: TRBJ2-7; size: many; DNA: TGTGCCAGCAGCCCGGGACAGGGGGCGGGCGGCTCCTACGAGCAGTACTTC; CDR3: CASSPGQGAGGSYEQYF
V: TRBV28; D: NA; J: TRBJ1-5; size: many; DNA: TGTGCCAGCAGTTTGCTGCAGGGGAAAGACCTTTATAGCAATCAGCCCCAGCATTTT; CDR3: CASSLLQGKDLYSNQPQHF
V: TRBV6-2/TRBV6-3; D: TRBD2; J: TRBJ2-2; size: NA; DNA: TGTGCCAGCAGCCACCTAGCGGGAGCCACCGGGGAGCTGTTTTTT; CDR3: CASSHLAGATGELFF
V: TRBV6-4; D: NA; J: TRBJ1-2; size: few; DNA: TGTGCCAGCCGCCCTCGGGGGCGCGGTGGCTACACCTTC; CDR3: CASRPRGRGGYTF
V: TRBV9; D: TRBD2; J: TRBJ2-3; size: many; DNA: TGTGCCAGCAGCCCTAGACTAGCGGGACTAGATACGCAGTATTTT; CDR3: CASSPRLAGLDTQYF
V: TRBV24-1; D: TRBD1; J: TRBJ2-5; size: many; DNA: TGTGCCACCAGGGATACAGGGGGTACGGCCCAGTACTTC; CDR3: CATRDTGGTAQYF
V: TRBV6-1; D: TRBD1; J: TRBJ2-7; size: few; DNA: TGTGCCAGCAGTAAACTACGACAGGGAGCCTACGAGCAGTACTTC; CDR3: CASSKLRQGAYEQYF
V: TRBV3-1; D: NA; J: TRBJ2-3; size: many; DNA: TGTGCCAGCACCCGGGGACGTGGAGATACGCAGTATTTT; CDR3: CASTRGRGDTQYF
V: TRBV20-1; D: TRBD2; J: TRBJ2-1; size: many; DNA: TGCAGTGCTAGTAGCGGACTAGGGGTCAATGAGCAGTTCTTC; CDR3: CSASSGLGVNEQFF
V: TRBV5-1; D: NA; J: TRBJ2-1; size: NA; DNA: TGCGCCAGCAGCTTGGATACGGGAGAGTCCAATGAGCAGTTCTTC; CDR3: CASSLDTGESNEQFF
V: TRBV12-3/TRBV12-4; D: TRBD1; J: TRBJ2-7; size: many; DNA: TGTGCCAGCAGTTCAGGCCAGGGGGTAACCGAATTTCTCGAGCAGTACTTC; CDR3: CASSSGQGVTEFLEQYF
V: TRBV12-3/TRBV12-4; D: TRBD2; J: TRBJ2-7; size: many; DNA: TGTGCCAGCAGTTCCTCTAGCGGGAAGGGACGCGAGCAGTACTTC; CDR3: CASSSSSGKGREQYF
V: TRBV28; D: TRBD1; J: TRBJ1-2; size: many; DNA: TGTGCCAGCACCCCGACAGGGGTCTATGGCTACACCTTC; CDR3: CASTPTGVYGYTF